Below, 23 T cell receptor beta chains from the same sample are listed, as sequenced in a study of blood T cell repertoires in COVID-19 (dated by TCRdb to about 2020). Libraries were built with the immunoSEQ multiplex PCR assay. TCRdb retrieved this table from immuneACCESS and kept in-frame rearrangements only. Not all clones are present; in checked studies, unresolved V genes account for under half, and no reason is known for the remainder. A total of about 310,000 clones appear in this sample, approximately 89% of them only once. The ten largest clones represent about 7.8% of the sample. Sequencing was done on a sample of peripheral blood. These receptors came from a woman aged 45-65 years who had recovered from COVID-19.

This sequence joins TRBV6-5 and TRBJ2-2, with unresolved D. The ends were cut back, 7 bases at V and 8 bases at J, with 11 bases in the middle. Germline V gene sequence: CDR1 MNHEY, CDR2 SVGAGI. The CDR3 is 12 amino acids. CDR3 sequence reads: CASTMPGGELFF. The CDR3 DNA follows: TGTGCCAGCACTATGCCGGGTGGGGAGCTGTTTTTT.

The genes are TRBV7-9 and TRBJ1-1, with D perhaps matching TRBD1 (6 bases). This CDR3 region has 14 residues. Trimming took off 5 bases at V and 4 bases at J, with 14 bases between the two ends. The germline gives CDR1 SEHNR, CDR2 FQNEAQ (reference sequence). This chain's CDR3 is CASSINSGATEAFF. The CDR3 DNA sequence: TGTGCCAGCAGCATCAATTCAGGGGCCACTGAAGCTTTCTTT.

The rearrangement joins TRBV10-1 to TRBJ1-6; 7 bases map to TRBD1. The germline CDR1 and CDR2 sequences are WNHNN and SYGVQD (reference sequence). This CDR3 has 14 residues. Germline trimming cut 5 bases from V and 11 bases from J; bases unmatched to any gene: 9. Written as DNA, the CDR3 is TGCGCCAGCAGTCCCACTACAGGGGCGGCACCCCTCCACTTT. Its protein product is CASSPTTGAAPLHF.

J is TRBJ1-2 and V is TRBV5-4; 9 bases map to TRBD1. Germline trimming cut 4 bases from V and 4 bases from J; bases unmatched to any gene: 5. CDR1 is SGHNT, CDR2 YYREEE, per germline (reference sequence). The CDR3 is 14 amino acids. The CDR3 spells CASSQQGAGYGYTF. CDR3 bases: TGTGCCAGCAGCCAACAGGGGGCAGGCTATGGCTACACCTTC.

This clone appeared once. The chain has TRBV7-2 and TRBJ2-1; 9 bases line up with TRBD2. V lost 4 bases and J lost 7; bases outside the gene matches: 11. Germline lookup yields CDR1 SGHTA and CDR2 FQGNSA. The CDR3 covers 16 residues. The CDR3 loop is CASSSRPPGLANEQFF. DNA of the CDR3: TGTGCCAGCAGCTCGAGGCCGCCGGGACTAGCTAATGAGCAGTTCTTC.

The chain combines TRBV25-1 with TRBJ1-4; tentative D call: TRBD1 (5 bases). The germline CDR1 and CDR2 sequences are MGHDK and SYGVNS. The CDR3 is made up of 15 amino acids. Trimming pared 1 base from V and 4 bases from J, leaving 10 bases between. The CDR3 DNA is TGTGCCAGCAGTGAATGGGGGGGAGGTAATGAAAAACTGTTTTTT. This sequence encodes CASSEWGGGNEKLFF.

This clone was seen a few times. V and J are TRBV28 and TRBJ2-7; 11 positions agree with TRBD2. J was trimmed by 5 bases and V by 3 bases; bases with no gene match: 6. In germline, CDR1 is MDHEN, CDR2 SYDVKM. This CDR3 is built from 15 residues. The CDR3 reads CASSFLSGRVHEQYF. As DNA, the CDR3 is TGTGCCAGCAGTTTCCTTAGCGGGAGGGTCCACGAGCAGTACTTC.

V and J are TRBV5-1 and TRBJ2-3, with TRBD1 matching 7 bases. V was clipped by 4 bases and J by 4 bases; unmatched bases: 6. There are 14 residues in the CDR3. Looked up from germline, CDR1 is SGHRS and CDR2 is YFSETQ. CDR3 sequence reads: CASSPRQGPDTQYF. As DNA, the CDR3 is TGCGCCAGCAGCCCCCGACAGGGCCCAGATACGCAGTATTTT.

The chain recombines TRBV12-5 with TRBJ1-2; 10 bases match TRBD1. Germline assignment: CDR1 LGHNT and CDR2 FRNRAP. After removal of 0 bases from V and 7 bases from J, the junction contained 14 bases not matched to a gene. The CDR3 consists of 18 residues. The CDR3, as DNA: TGTGCTAGTGGTTTGGTACTAGGACAGGGGGAAATTAGGATTGGCTACACCTTC. Residues: CASGLVLGQGEIRIGYTF.

This clone was counted between two and nine times. This chain connects TRBV6-2 or TRBV6-3 to TRBJ2-1; a weak D match, TRBD2 (5 bases). Germline values: CDR1 MNHEY, CDR2 SVGEGT. The CDR3 covers 17 residues. Trimming left V 2 bases short and J 0 bases short, with 14 bases between. CDR3 in DNA: TGTGCCAGCAGTTACCCGGACTTCTTTAGCTCCTACAATGAGCAGTTCTTC. This gives the protein CASSYPDFFSSYNEQFF.

The V gene is TRBV11-2, the J gene TRBJ1-2, with D hard to call. The CDR3 sequence is 11 residues long. V gave up 8 bases and J gave up 7 bases, with 11 bases separating them. Germline loops: CDR1 SGHAT, CDR2 FQNNGV. This CDR3 is CASLVTGGYTF. DNA for the CDR3: TGTGCCAGCCTGGTAACCGGTGGCTACACCTTC.

Concerning this clone: Distinct nucleotide sequences in the sample also encode this CDR3. This chain links TRBV9 with TRBJ1-1, with D maybe TRBD1 (6 bases). The germline V and J ends were trimmed by 0 bases and 2 bases, with 11 bases remaining between them. The CDR3 loop spans 15 amino acids. Germline V gene data show CDR1 as SGDLS and CDR2 as YYNGEE. CDR3 loop: CASSVGGQLNTEAFF. DNA for the CDR3: TGTGCCAGCAGCGTAGGAGGACAGCTAAACACTGAAGCTTTCTTT.

This sequence joins TRBV6-5 and TRBJ1-6, with 7 bases matching TRBD1. In germline, CDR1 is MNHEY, CDR2 SVGAGI. The CDR3 extends over 15 amino acids. With V trimmed by 6 bases and J by 10 bases, 12 bases remained unmatched. The DNA for the CDR3 is TGTGCCAGCAGCCTCCACGACAGGGTTCTATCACCCCTCCACTTT. Its translation: CASSLHDRVLSPLHF.

The chain uses TRBV7-2 and TRBJ2-1; 9 bases agree with TRBD2. This CDR3 has 16 amino acids. The V gene end was trimmed by 2 bases and the J gene end by 3 bases; junction bases not matched to a gene: 5. Germline CDR1 SGHTA, CDR2 FQGNSA. The CDR3 here is CASSLKGSGGYNEQFF. The CDR3 DNA sequence: TGTGCCAGCAGCTTAAAGGGTAGCGGGGGCTACAATGAGCAGTTCTTC.

The chain's CDR3 is CASSYSSNSGNTIYF. The CDR3 region has the DNA TGTGCCAGCAGTTACTCGAGTAACTCTGGAAACACCATATATTTT. This sequence joins TRBV6-5 and TRBJ1-3; D not resolved. Trimming took 0 bases from V and 0 from J, leaving 6 bases between them. Germline CDR1 and CDR2: MNHEY and SVGAGI. This CDR3 has 15 amino acids.

This chain joins TRBV3-1 (or the pseudogene TRBV3-2) and TRBJ1-1; TRBD1 might be the D (5 bases). The germline V and J ends were trimmed by 5 bases and 0 bases, with 7 bases remaining between them. Germline values: CDR1 LGHDT, CDR2 YNNKEL (reference sequence). The CDR3 spans 13 residues. CDR3 loop: CASSWDLNTEAFF. The CDR3 DNA reads TGTGCCAGCAGCTGGGACTTGAACACTGAAGCTTTCTTT.

The chain couples TRBV19 to TRBJ2-1; D is perhaps TRBD2 (5 bases). Germline values: CDR1 LNHDA, CDR2 SQIVND (reference sequence). V was shortened by 6 bases and J by 0 bases, with 9 bases between the two germline ends. CDR3 length equals 14 residues. The CDR3 is CASSSGSSYNEQFF. CDR3 in DNA: TGTGCCAGTAGCAGCGGTAGCTCCTACAATGAGCAGTTCTTC.

The V and J genes are TRBV7-2 and TRBJ2-1; D perhaps matches TRBD1 (5 bases). This CDR3 is 13 amino acids long. Germline V gene lookup returns CDR1 SGHTA and CDR2 FQGNSA. With 5 bases removed from V and 4 bases from J, the gap between germline ends came to 9 bases. CDR3 loop: CASSADSYNEQFF. CDR3 nucleotides: TGTGCCAGCAGCGCAGACAGTTACAATGAGCAGTTCTTC.

This chain connects TRBV2 to TRBJ2-5; D is possibly TRBD2 (5 bases). This CDR3 contains 16 residues. Germline V gene lookup returns CDR1 SNHLY and CDR2 FYNNEI. The germline V and J ends were trimmed by 3 bases and 3 bases, with 17 bases remaining between them. The CDR3 bases are TGTGCCAGCAGTGACCGTCGGACTTTGAGGGAAGAGACCCAGTACTTC. Encoded protein: CASSDRRTLREETQYF. Complete variable domain (other parts from reference TRBV2 and TRBJ2-5): EPEVTQTPSHQVTQMGQEVILRCVPISNHLYFYWYRQILGQKVEFLVSFYNNEISEKSEIFDDQFSVERPDGSNFTLKIRSTKLEDSAMYFCASSDRRTLREETQYFGPGTRLLVL.

This clone was detected only once. The chain couples TRBV7-8 to TRBJ1-2; TRBD1 aligns across 8 bases. CDR3 size: 13 residues. Trimming at V came to 2 bases and at J to 8 bases, leaving 4 bases not matched to a gene. Germline V gene sequence: CDR1 SGHVS, CDR2 FQNEAQ. The CDR3 loop is CASSLQGARGYTF. CDR3 nucleotides: TGTGCCAGCAGCTTACAGGGGGCGAGGGGCTACACCTTC.

The chain couples TRBV11-2 to TRBJ2-1, with 10 bases fitting TRBD1. After removal of 1 base from V and 7 bases from J, the junction contained 4 bases not matched to a gene. The CDR3 has 15 amino acids. Germline lookup yields CDR1 SGHAT and CDR2 FQNNGV. CDR3: CASSLGQGAENEQFF. CDR3 DNA sequence: TGTGCCAGCAGCTTAGGACAGGGGGCGGAAAATGAGCAGTTCTTC.

V is TRBV11-3 and J is TRBJ2-3; no clear D gene. V dropped 0 bases and J dropped 3 bases, with 7 bases sitting between them. From germline, CDR1 is SGHNT and CDR2 YENEEA. This CDR3 is 14 amino acids long. The CDR3 loop reads CASSLDPTTDTQYF. The CDR3 DNA sequence: TGTGCCAGCAGCTTAGACCCTACTACAGATACGCAGTATTTT.

This chain joins TRBV5-1 and TRBJ2-7; TRBD1 matches 8 bases. Germline lookup yields CDR1 SGHRS and CDR2 YFSETQ. Unmatched junction bases numbered 1, after V lost 3 bases and J lost 2 bases. The CDR3 extends over 13 amino acids. The CDR3 reads CASSWDRTYEQYF. The CDR3 DNA follows: TGCGCCAGCAGCTGGGACAGGACCTACGAGCAGTACTTC. The full variable domain, completed using reference TRBV5-1 and TRBJ2-7, is KAGVTQTPRYLIKTRGQQVTLSCSPISGHRSVSWYQQTPGQGLQFLFEYFSETQRNKGNFPGRFSGRQFSNSRSEMNVSTLELGDSALYLCASSWDRTYEQYFGPGTRLTVT.